One sample yielded the 12 T cell receptor beta chains listed below, sequenced in a study of T cell changes during pregnancy in multiple sclerosis. The data were produced by immunoSEQ multiplex PCR, yet TCRdb's version contains in-frame clones alone and is incomplete. This sample has about 54,000 clones, with more than 85% found just once. The sequences come from peripheral blood, collected after pregnancy. The source is a female donor in good health, enrolled as a control in a pregnancy study.

The chain couples TRBV6-4 to TRBJ2-1; 10 nucleotides line up with TRBD1. Losses at the gene ends were 2 bases for V and 5 bases for J; bases not matched to a gene: 6. Germline CDR1 is MRHNA and CDR2 is SNTAGT. The CDR3 consists of 16 residues. Here the CDR3 reads CASSDETGGGHNEQFF. Written as DNA, the CDR3 is TGTGCCAGCAGTGACGAGACAGGGGGCGGGCACAATGAGCAGTTCTTC.

In this sample, this clone turned up once. The chain couples TRBV6-6 to TRBJ1-5, with D maybe TRBD1 (5 bases). V was pared by 5 bases and J by 1 base, with 15 bases between. The CDR3 loop spans 16 amino acids. Germline CDR1 and CDR2: MNHNY and SVGAGI (reference sequence). DNA for the CDR3: TGTGCCAGCAGTCGCGGGACGGAGGGGAGCAATCAGCCCCAGCATTTT. Its translation is CASSRGTEGSNQPQHF.

The V call is TRBV28, the J call TRBJ1-5; D uncertain. Trimming pared 6 bases from V and 3 bases from J, leaving 18 bases between. CDR1 and CDR2 from the germline V gene are MDHEN and SYDVKM. The CDR3 runs 16 residues. DNA for the CDR3: TGTGCCAGCAGCCTTATGACCGGGAGCTTCAATCAGCCCCAGCATTTT. Protein product: CASSLMTGSFNQPQHF.

This chain uses TRBV6-4 with TRBJ2-2; tentative D call: TRBD1 (5 bases). The CDR3 runs to 15 residues. Trimming shortened V by 3 bases and J by 6 bases, and 14 bases separated the two germline ends. Per germline, CDR1 MRHNA and CDR2 SNTAGT. CDR3 nucleotide sequence: TGTGCCAGCAGTGAAGGGCAGGGTAACTCCGGGGAGCTGTTTTTT. Amino acid sequence: CASSEGQGNSGELFF.

The V call is TRBV7-9, the J call TRBJ2-5; possible D gene TRBD1, 6 bases. The CDR3 covers 11 residues. Germline V gene sequence: CDR1 SEHNR, CDR2 FQNEAQ (reference sequence). Between the trimmed V and J ends, which lost 7 bases and 5 bases, there was a span of 8 bases. In nucleotides, the CDR3 is TGTGCCAGCAAAAGGGGGGAGACCCAGTACTTC. As protein: CASKRGETQYF.

The V gene is TRBV7-2, the J gene TRBJ2-5; 8 bases agree with TRBD2. This CDR3 contains 16 residues. Germline-derived CDR1 and CDR2 are SGHTA and FQGNSA. V dropped 1 base and J dropped 3; count of bases not matched to a gene: 7. CDR3: CASSLVVGGAEETQYF. As DNA, the CDR3 is TGTGCCAGCAGCTTAGTCGTCGGGGGGGCCGAAGAGACCCAGTACTTC.

The chain uses TRBV2 and TRBJ2-6; no definite D call. In germline, CDR1 is SNHLY, CDR2 FYNNEI. The V end was cut by 6 bases, the J end by 0 bases, with 9 bases between. The CDR3 length is 15 residues. CDR3 in amino acids: CASRDKSSGANVLTF. The CDR3 DNA follows: TGTGCCAGCAGAGACAAGAGCTCTGGGGCCAACGTCCTGACTTTC.

The chain couples TRBV7-9 to TRBJ1-1; D might be TRBD1 (5 bases). Germline V gives CDR1 SEHNR, CDR2 FQNEAQ (reference sequence). V lost 5 bases and J 4 bases, leaving 17 bases between the germline ends. This CDR3 is built from 15 residues. The CDR3 region is CASSPTGKGATEAFF. Written as DNA, the CDR3 is TGTGCCAGCAGCCCAACGGGTAAAGGGGCCACTGAAGCTTTCTTT.

This sequence joins TRBV2 and TRBJ1-2; 11 nucleotides align to TRBD1. CDR3 length: 13 residues. J lost 4 bases, V lost 6 bases, and 1 base had no gene match. CDR1 is SNHLY, CDR2 FYNNEI, per germline. The DNA for the CDR3 is TGTGCCAGCAGGGACAGGGGGCGCTATGGCTACACCTTC. The encoded protein is CASRDRGRYGYTF.

The CDR3 DNA follows: TGTGCCAGCAGTTTATGGAACCTAGCGGGAGGGCCCGGGGAGCTGTTTTTT. It is translated as CASSLWNLAGGPGELFF. The chain links TRBV28 to TRBJ2-2; 12 nucleotides match TRBD2. The V segment lost 0 bases and the J segment 6 bases; nucleotides outside the gene matches: 5. Germline assignment: CDR1 MDHEN and CDR2 SYDVKM. The CDR3 has 17 residues.

The rearrangement joins TRBV7-9 to TRBJ2-5; TRBD1 matches at 7 bases. The CDR3 runs 15 residues. Germline V gene sequence: CDR1 SEHNR, CDR2 FQNEAQ (reference sequence). V lost 4 bases, J lost 4 bases, and 9 bases stayed unmatched. CDR3 in amino acids: CASSSVQGWGETQYF. The CDR3 DNA follows: TGTGCCAGCAGCTCAGTACAGGGGTGGGGAGAGACCCAGTACTTC.

The chain has TRBV19 and TRBJ2-1; possible D gene TRBD2, 6 bases. V dropped 1 base and J dropped 9 bases, with 16 bases sitting between them. The germline gives CDR1 LNHDA, CDR2 SQIVND (reference sequence). This CDR3 has 15 residues. In DNA, the CDR3 is TGTGCCAGTAGTATAGCTCCCCTCACTAGCCCTGAGCAGTTCTTC. It codes for CASSIAPLTSPEQFF.